This TCR beta chain is from a study of T cell responses to AZD1222 COVID-19 vaccine. With regard to this clone: Its antigen is unidentified.

V lost 0 bases to trimming and J lost 1 base, with 14 bases between them. The CDR3 extends over 17 amino acids. CDR1 MNHNS and CDR2 SASEGT come from the germline V gene. Study conclusions and caveats: Clonal diversity may have been underestimated, and the donors were mostly white British, with more females than males.

Sequencing was performed with immunoSEQ multiplex PCR; in TCRdb, only in-frame clones are kept and a portion is missing. This table holds 110,000 to 150,000 clones, more than 85% found once. Sequencing used peripheral blood, obtained on day 0 of AZD1222 vaccination. The TCR comes from an adult in good health. The chain recombines TRBV6-1 with TRBJ2-3; TRBD2 might be the D (5 bases). The CDR3 spells CASSEAAGGVGTDTQYF. The CDR3 coding sequence is TGTGCCAGCAGTGAAGCGGCGGGTGGGGTTGGCACAGATACGCAGTATTTT.